The T cell receptor beta chain under discussion was sequenced for a study of beta chain features in type 1 diabetes. Overall study results and limits: There was a moderate but significant shortening of TCRB CDR3s in all four CD4+ subsets of Type 1 diabetes patients.

Points on this clone: Its cognate antigen is unknown.

The germline gives CDR1 SEHNR, CDR2 FQNEAQ (reference sequence). The V and J ends lost 4 bases and 1 base respectively, with 11 bases between them. This CDR3 has 14 amino acids. As every portion of the isolated RNA was reverse transcribed, the sequencing read expressed TCRB transcripts. The table came from immunoSEQ multiplex PCR; TCRdb's copy has only in-frame clones and leaves some out. In the table there are about 660,000 clones, 11% to 15% of which are singletons. The origin of this receptor is a man aged 18 to 35 with type 1 diabetes. The chain carries TRBV7-9 and TRBJ2-7; TRBD1 is a possible D gene (6 bases). The sample consisted of naive CD4+ T cells from blood. The CDR3 here is CASSSTTGSYEQYF. DNA for the CDR3: TGTGCCAGCAGCTCCACCACAGGGTCCTACGAGCAGTACTTC.